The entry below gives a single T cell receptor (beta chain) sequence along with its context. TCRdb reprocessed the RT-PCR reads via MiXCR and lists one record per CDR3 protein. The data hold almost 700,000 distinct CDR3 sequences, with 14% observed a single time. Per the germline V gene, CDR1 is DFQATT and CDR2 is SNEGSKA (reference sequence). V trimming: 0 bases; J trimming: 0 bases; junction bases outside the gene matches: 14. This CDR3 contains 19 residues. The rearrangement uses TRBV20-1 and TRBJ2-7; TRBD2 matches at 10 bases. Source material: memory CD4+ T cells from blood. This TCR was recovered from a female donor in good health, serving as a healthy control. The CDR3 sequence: CSARDRGYTSGTSSYEQYF. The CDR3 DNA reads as TGCAGTGCTAGAGATCGTGGGTACACTAGCGGGACGAGCTCCTACGAGCAGTACTTC.